This entry features one T cell receptor (beta chain) sequence. The antigen is not known. Method: immunoSEQ multiplex PCR; TCRdb's copy keeps in-frame clones and lacks some. The repertoire has more than 70,000 clones, 70% to 90% of them found once; the top ten carry roughly 1.3%. This record comes from a study of T cell responses to AZD1222 COVID-19 vaccine. Findings and caveats of the study: White British donors predominated, females outnumbered males, and clonal diversity was possibly underestimated. Reportedly, nearly half the spike-specific TCRs target unmutated variant regions. Recipients of two AZD1222 doses showed rising Spike-specific TCR breadth and depth. The study found vaccine-associated CD4 TCRs spanning spike, dominant at 160-218 and 743-854.

J gave up 2 bases and V 5 bases, and 7 bases lay outside the gene matches. In germline, CDR1 is MNHEY, CDR2 SVGEGT. This CDR3 is built from 16 residues. The chain employs TRBV6-2 or TRBV6-3 and TRBJ2-3; 10 bases are shared with TRBD2. Sequenced here: peripheral blood, sampled 28 days after the second AZD1222 dose. This receptor was identified in an adult who received the AZD1222 COVID-19 vaccine. The CDR3: CASSHLAGGITDTQYF. CDR3 nucleotides: TGTGCCAGCAGTCACTTAGCGGGAGGTATCACAGATACGCAGTATTTT.